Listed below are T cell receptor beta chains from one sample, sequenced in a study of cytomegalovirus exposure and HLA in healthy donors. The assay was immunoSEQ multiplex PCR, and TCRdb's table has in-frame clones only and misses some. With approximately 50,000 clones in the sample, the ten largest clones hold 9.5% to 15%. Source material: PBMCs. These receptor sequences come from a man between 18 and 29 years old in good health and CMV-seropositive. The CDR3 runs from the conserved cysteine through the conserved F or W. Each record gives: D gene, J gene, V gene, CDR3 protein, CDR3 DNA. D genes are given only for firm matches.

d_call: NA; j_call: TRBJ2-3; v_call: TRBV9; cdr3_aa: CASSARATDTQYF; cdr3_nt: TGTGCCAGCAGCGCCCGAGCCACAGATACGCAGTATTTT
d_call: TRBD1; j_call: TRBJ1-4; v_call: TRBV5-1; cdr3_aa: CASSLGRGQEKLFF; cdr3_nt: TGCGCCAGCAGCTTGGGCAGGGGGCAGGAAAAACTGTTTTTT
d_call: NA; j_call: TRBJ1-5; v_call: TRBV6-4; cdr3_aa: CASSEDFNQPQHF; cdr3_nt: TGTGCCAGCAGTGAAGACTTCAATCAGCCCCAGCATTTT
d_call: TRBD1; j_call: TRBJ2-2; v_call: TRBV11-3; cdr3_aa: CASSPGQGTTGELFF; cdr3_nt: TGTGCCAGCAGCCCGGGACAGGGGACAACCGGGGAGCTGTTTTTT
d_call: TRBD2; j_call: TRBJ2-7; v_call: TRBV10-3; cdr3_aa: CAISPRGGSSYEQYF; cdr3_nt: TGTGCCATCAGTCCCCGGGGCGGGAGCTCCTACGAGCAGTACTTC
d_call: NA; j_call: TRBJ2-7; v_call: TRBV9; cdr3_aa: CASSADIGYEQYF; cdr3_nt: TGTGCCAGCAGCGCGGACATTGGGTACGAGCAGTACTTC
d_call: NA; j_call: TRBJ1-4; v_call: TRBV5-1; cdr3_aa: CASGTGSRGEKLFF; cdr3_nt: TGCGCCAGCGGCACCGGGTCCCGGGGTGAAAAACTGTTTTTT
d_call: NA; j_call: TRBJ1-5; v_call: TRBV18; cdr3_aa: CASTSDRTNQPQHF; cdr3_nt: TGTGCCAGCACCTCAGACAGAACCAATCAGCCCCAGCATTTT
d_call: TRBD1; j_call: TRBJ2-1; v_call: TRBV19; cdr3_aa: CASTDTGGLEQFF; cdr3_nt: TGTGCCAGTACCGATACAGGGGGCTTAGAGCAGTTCTTC
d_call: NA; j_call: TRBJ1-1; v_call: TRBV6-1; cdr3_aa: CASSRQDTEAFF; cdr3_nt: TGTGCCAGCAGTAGACAGGACACTGAAGCTTTCTTT
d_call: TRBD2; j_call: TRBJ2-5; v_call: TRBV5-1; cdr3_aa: CASSDPTSEQETQYF; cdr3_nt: TGCGCCAGCAGCGACCCGACTAGCGAGCAAGAGACCCAGTACTTC
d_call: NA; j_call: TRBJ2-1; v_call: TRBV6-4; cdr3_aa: CASSGSSYNEQFF; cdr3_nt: TGTGCCAGCAGTGGCAGCTCCTACAATGAGCAGTTCTTC
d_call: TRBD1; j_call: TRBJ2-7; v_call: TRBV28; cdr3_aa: CASRRDRGFSYEQYF; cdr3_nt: TGTGCCAGCAGAAGGGACAGGGGGTTCTCCTACGAGCAGTACTTC
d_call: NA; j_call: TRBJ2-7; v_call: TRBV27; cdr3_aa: CASSSGVTYEQYF; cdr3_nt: TGTGCCAGCAGTTCCGGGGTCACCTACGAGCAGTACTTC
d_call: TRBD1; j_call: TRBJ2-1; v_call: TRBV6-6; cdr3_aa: CASSYRTGGGNEQFF; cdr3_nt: TGTGCCAGCAGTTATCGAACAGGGGGCGGGAATGAGCAGTTCTTC
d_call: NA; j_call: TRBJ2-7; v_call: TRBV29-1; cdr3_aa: CSVESGTLYEQYF; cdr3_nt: TGCAGCGTGGAGTCCGGGACTCTCTACGAGCAGTACTTC
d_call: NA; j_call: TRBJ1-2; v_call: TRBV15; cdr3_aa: CATSRDRGEGRYGYTF; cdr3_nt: TGTGCCACCAGCAGAGATCGGGGGGAAGGGAGGTATGGCTACACCTTC
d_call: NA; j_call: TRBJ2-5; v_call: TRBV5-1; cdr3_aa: CASSLDRTGETQYF; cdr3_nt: TGCGCCAGCAGCTTGGATAGAACGGGAGAGACCCAGTACTTC
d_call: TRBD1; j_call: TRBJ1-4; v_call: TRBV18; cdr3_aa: CASSPGRDRLNEKLFF; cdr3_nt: TGTGCCAGCTCACCAGGACGGGACAGACTAAATGAAAAACTGTTTTTT
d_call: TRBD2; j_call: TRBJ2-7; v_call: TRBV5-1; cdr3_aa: CASSLAGQARTGTTLYEQYF; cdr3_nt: TGCGCCAGCAGCTTGGCGGGGCAGGCTCGAACCGGGACTACTCTCTACGAGCAGTACTTC
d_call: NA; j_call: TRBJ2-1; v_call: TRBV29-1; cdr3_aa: CSVGRGLGNEQFF; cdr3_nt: TGCAGCGTGGGCCGGGGTCTGGGCAATGAGCAGTTCTTC
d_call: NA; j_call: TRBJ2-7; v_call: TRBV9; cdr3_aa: CASSADSEEQYF; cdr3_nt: TGTGCCAGCAGCGCCGACAGTGAGGAGCAGTACTTC
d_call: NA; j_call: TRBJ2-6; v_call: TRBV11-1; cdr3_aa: CASSSRAALSGANVLTF; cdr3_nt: TGTGCCAGCAGCTCGAGGGCAGCGCTCTCTGGGGCCAACGTCCTGACTTTC
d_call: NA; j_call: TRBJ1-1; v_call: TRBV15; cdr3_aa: CATLGHPHTEAFF; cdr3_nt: TGTGCCACCCTGGGACACCCACACACTGAAGCTTTCTTT
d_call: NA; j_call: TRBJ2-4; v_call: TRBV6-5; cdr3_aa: CASSYLQGAKNIQYF; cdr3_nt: TGTGCCAGCAGTTACTTACAGGGTGCCAAAAACATTCAGTACTTC
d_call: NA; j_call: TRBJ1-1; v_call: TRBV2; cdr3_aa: CASSEMRNTEAFF; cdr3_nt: TGTGCCAGCAGTGAAATGCGGAACACTGAAGCTTTCTTT
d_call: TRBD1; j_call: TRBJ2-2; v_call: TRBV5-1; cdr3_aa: CASSFGDRENTGELFF; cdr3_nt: TGCGCCAGCAGCTTTGGGGACAGGGAAAACACCGGGGAGCTGTTTTTT
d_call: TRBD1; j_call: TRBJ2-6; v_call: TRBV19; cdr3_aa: CASSPQGQAGANVLTF; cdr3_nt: TGTGCCAGTAGTCCCCAGGGACAGGCTGGGGCCAACGTCCTGACTTTC
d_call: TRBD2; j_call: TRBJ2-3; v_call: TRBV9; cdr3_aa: CASDRLAGELDTQYF; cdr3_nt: TGTGCCAGTGATCGACTAGCGGGAGAGTTGGATACGCAGTATTTT
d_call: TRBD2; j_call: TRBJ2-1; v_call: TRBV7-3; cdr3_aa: CASSATSGSNNEQFF; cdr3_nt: TGTGCCAGCAGCGCGACTAGCGGGAGCAACAATGAGCAGTTCTTC
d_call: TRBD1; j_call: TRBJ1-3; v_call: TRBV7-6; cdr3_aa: CASTPLTGVSPGGNTIYF; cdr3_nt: TGTGCCAGCACCCCTTTAACAGGGGTATCTCCGGGGGGAAACACCATATATTTT
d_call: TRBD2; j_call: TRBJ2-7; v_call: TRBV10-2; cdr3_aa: CASMRGLDSYEQYF; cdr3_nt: TGCGCCAGCATGAGGGGACTAGACTCCTACGAGCAGTACTTC
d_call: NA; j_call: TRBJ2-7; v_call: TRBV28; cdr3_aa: CASSFALREQYF; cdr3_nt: TGTGCCAGCAGTTTTGCCCTACGAGAGCAGTACTTC
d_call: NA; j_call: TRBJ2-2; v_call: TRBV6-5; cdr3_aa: CASRDGGYTGELFF; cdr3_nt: TGTGCCAGCAGGGATGGAGGGTACACCGGGGAGCTGTTTTTT
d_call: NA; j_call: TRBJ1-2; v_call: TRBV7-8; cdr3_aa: CASSSTIDVANYGYTF; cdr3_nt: TGTGCCAGCAGCTCCACTATAGACGTGGCAAACTATGGCTACACCTTC
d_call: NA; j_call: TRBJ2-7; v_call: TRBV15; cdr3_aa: CATSRQGNEQYF; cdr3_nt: TGTGCCACCAGCAGACAGGGTAACGAGCAGTACTTC
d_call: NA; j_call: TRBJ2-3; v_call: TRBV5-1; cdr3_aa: CASKTGGGTDTQYF; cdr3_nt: TGCGCCAGCAAGACAGGTGGTGGGACAGATACGCAGTATTTT
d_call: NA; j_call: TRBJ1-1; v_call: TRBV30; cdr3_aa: CAWSLNRDAEAFF; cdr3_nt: TGTGCCTGGAGTCTGAACAGGGACGCTGAAGCTTTCTTT
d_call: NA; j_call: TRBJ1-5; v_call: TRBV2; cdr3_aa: CASNSQGSNQPQHF; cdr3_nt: TGTGCCAGCAATAGCCAGGGGAGCAATCAGCCCCAGCATTTT
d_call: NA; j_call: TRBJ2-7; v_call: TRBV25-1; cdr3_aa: CASSEYWEYEQYF; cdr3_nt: TGTGCCAGCAGTGAATATTGGGAGTACGAGCAGTACTTC
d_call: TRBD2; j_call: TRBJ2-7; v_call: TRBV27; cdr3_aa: CASSRGGWSDPYEQYF; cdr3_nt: TGTGCCAGCAGTCGGGGGGGGTGGTCGGACCCCTACGAGCAGTACTTC
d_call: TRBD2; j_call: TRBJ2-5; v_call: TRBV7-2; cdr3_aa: CASSPRVAGMAETQYF; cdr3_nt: TGTGCCAGCAGCCCCCGGGTAGCGGGAATGGCGGAGACCCAGTACTTC
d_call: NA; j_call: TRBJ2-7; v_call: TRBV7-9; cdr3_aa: CASRDGVNEQYF; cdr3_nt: TGTGCCAGCAGGGACGGGGTAAACGAGCAGTACTTC
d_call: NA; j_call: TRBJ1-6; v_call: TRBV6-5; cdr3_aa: CASSSSQGVSPLHF; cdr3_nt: TGTGCCAGCAGCTCTTCACAGGGTGTATCACCCCTCCACTTT
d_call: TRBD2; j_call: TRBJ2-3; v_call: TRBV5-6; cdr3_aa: CASSLVAGVTDTQYF; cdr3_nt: TGTGCCAGCAGCTTGGTGGCGGGAGTCACAGATACGCAGTATTTT
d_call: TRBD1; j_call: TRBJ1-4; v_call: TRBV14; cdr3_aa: CASSQVVDRGRGNEKLFF; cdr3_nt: TGTGCCAGCAGCCAAGTGGTCGACAGGGGGCGAGGTAATGAAAAACTGTTTTTT
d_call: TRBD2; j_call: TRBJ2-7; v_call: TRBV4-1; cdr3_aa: CASRGGLAGNEQYF; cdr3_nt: TGCGCCAGCAGGGGAGGACTAGCGGGAAACGAGCAGTACTTC
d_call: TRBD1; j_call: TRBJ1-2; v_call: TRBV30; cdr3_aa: CAWSVLQGAPGYTF; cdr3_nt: TGTGCCTGGAGTGTACTTCAGGGGGCGCCTGGCTACACCTTC
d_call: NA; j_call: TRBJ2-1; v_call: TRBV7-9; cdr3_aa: CASSLSTPISNEQFF; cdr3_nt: TGTGCCAGCAGCTTATCGACTCCAATCAGCAATGAGCAGTTCTTC
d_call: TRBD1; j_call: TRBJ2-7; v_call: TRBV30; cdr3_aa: CAWSSGTENYEQYF; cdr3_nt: TGTGCCTGGTCTTCCGGGACAGAGAATTACGAGCAGTACTTC
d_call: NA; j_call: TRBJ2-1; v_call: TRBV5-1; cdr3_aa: CASSLGPSSYNEQFF; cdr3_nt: TGCGCCAGCAGCTTGGGCCCGAGCTCCTACAATGAGCAGTTCTTC
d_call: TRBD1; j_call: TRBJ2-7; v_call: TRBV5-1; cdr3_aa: CASSRQGGSYEQYF; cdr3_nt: TGCGCCAGCAGCCGACAGGGGGGTAGCTACGAGCAGTACTTC
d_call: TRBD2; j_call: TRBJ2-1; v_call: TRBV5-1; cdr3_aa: CASSLEGGSVYNEQFF; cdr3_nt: TGCGCCAGCAGCTTGGAAGGCGGGAGTGTCTACAATGAGCAGTTCTTC
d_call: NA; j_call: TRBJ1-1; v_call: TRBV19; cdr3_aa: CASSQRTENTEAFF; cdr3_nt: TGTGCCAGTAGTCAAAGGACAGAGAACACTGAAGCTTTCTTT
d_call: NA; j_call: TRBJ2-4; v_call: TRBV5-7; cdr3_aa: CASSLLESRENIQYF; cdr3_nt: TGTGCCAGCAGCTTGTTAGAAAGCAGGGAAAACATTCAGTACTTC
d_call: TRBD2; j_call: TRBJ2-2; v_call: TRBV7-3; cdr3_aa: CASSFTSGYTGELFF; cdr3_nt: TGTGCCAGCAGCTTTACTAGCGGTTACACCGGGGAGCTGTTTTTT
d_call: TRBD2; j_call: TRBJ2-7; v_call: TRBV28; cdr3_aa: CASTPGTSGRSRGYF; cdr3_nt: TGTGCCAGCACCCCGGGGACTAGCGGGAGGTCCCGGGGGTACTTC